The entry below describes one T cell receptor (beta chain). Trimming removed 4 bases at V and 4 bases at J, with 21 bases between. Looked up from germline, CDR1 is SGHRS and CDR2 is YFSETQ. The CDR3 length is 17 residues. The table came from immunoSEQ multiplex PCR; TCRdb's copy has only in-frame clones and leaves some out. This repertoire shows approximately 100,000 clones, about four fifths found once; its top ten account for around 24%. The entry originates in a study of blood T cell repertoires in COVID-19. Study in general: T cells, B-cell-depleted T cells, or PBMCs supplied cDNA or gDNA.

The sample was peripheral blood. The rearrangement joins TRBV5-1 to TRBJ1-3, with a possible D match to TRBD1 (6 bases). The origin of this receptor is a man in his 70s with acute or convalescent COVID-19. The DNA for the CDR3 is TGCGCCAGCAGCCCCGGGGGAGGGGGACCCTCCGGAAACACCATATATTTT. Its protein product is CASSPGGGGPSGNTIYF. Combining the CDR3 with reference TRBV5-1 and TRBJ1-3 gives the whole variable domain KAGVTQTPRYLIKTRGQQVTLSCSPISGHRSVSWYQQTPGQGLQFLFEYFSETQRNKGNFPGRFSGRQFSNSRSEMNVSTLELGDSALYLCASSPGGGGPSGNTIYFGEGSWLTVV.